A single sample is the source of the 32 T cell receptor beta chains below, sequenced in a study of identical twins. TCRdb used MiXCR to reprocess the 5' RACE reads, holding one entry per CDR3 protein. The profile shows some 690,000 distinct CDR3 sequences, about 20% of them singletons. These data also featured in a second study, about T cells expressing NK-cell markers.

The sequenced sample consisted of PBMCs. The receptors originated from a woman between 18 and 30 years old in good health.

This clonotype was seen more than once but under ten times. The chain combines TRBV11-2 with TRBJ2-3; possible D gene TRBD2, 6 bases. The CDR3 extends over 15 amino acids. V dropped 1 base and J dropped 2 bases, with 10 bases sitting between them. CDR1 SGHAT and CDR2 FQNNGV come from the germline V gene. Here the CDR3 DNA reads TGTGCCAGCAGCTTAGTTGCTAGCGACACAGATACGCAGTATTTT. Its protein is CASSLVASDTDTQYF.

This clonotype was observed a handful of times. The chain combines TRBV25-1 with TRBJ2-7, with TRBD2 matching over 9 bases. The junction had 13 bases not matched to a gene; V was cut back by 4 bases and J by 0 bases. CDR1 MGHDK and CDR2 SYGVNS come from the germline V gene. The length of the CDR3 is 18 residues. DNA for the CDR3: TGTGCCAGCAGTGCGACATTCTTACTAGCGGGCAGCTCCTACGAGCAGTACTTC. Amino acids: CASSATFLLAGSSYEQYF.

The chain couples TRBV29-1 to TRBJ2-3; D is unclear. The germline gives CDR1 SQVTM, CDR2 ANQGSEA. The CDR3 runs 14 residues. V dropped 4 bases and J dropped 6 bases, with 17 bases sitting between them. DNA of the CDR3: TGCAGCGTTGTCCGAGTGGGTAAACGGGATACGCAGTATTTT. It translates to CSVVRVGKRDTQYF.

This chain joins TRBV9 and TRBJ1-2; maybe TRBD1 (6 bases). Deletions cut 0 bases from V and 4 bases from J, with 13 bases between. This CDR3 contains 15 residues. Germline CDR1 and CDR2: SGDLS and YYNGEE. CDR3 sequence: CASSVDGGSAYGYTF. The CDR3 DNA reads as TGTGCCAGCAGCGTAGACGGGGGCTCTGCCTATGGCTACACCTTC. The full variable domain, with the rest looked up from reference TRBV9 and TRBJ1-2, is DSGVTQTPKHLITATGQRVTLRCSPRSGDLSVYWYQQSLDQGLQFLIQYYNGEERAKGNILERFSAQQFPDLHSELNLSSLELGDSALYFCASSVDGGSAYGYTFGSGTRLTVV.

The sample holds a few counts of this clonotype. This sequence joins TRBV12-3 or TRBV12-4 and TRBJ1-5; D remains ambiguous. The length of the CDR3 is 14 residues. V lost 1 base and J lost 7, with 11 bases in between. The CDR3 region is CASSLGSLGQPQHF. CDR3 nucleotides: TGTGCCAGCAGTTTAGGGTCCCTTGGACAGCCCCAGCATTTT.

This chain connects TRBV19 to TRBJ2-1; D is unresolved. CDR1 LNHDA and CDR2 SQIVND come from the germline V gene (reference sequence). V lost 5 bases and J lost 0, with 17 bases in between. The CDR3 is made up of 17 amino acids. The CDR3 here is CASSETLSESSYNEQFF. Written as DNA, the CDR3 is TGTGCCAGTAGTGAGACACTAAGCGAGAGCTCCTACAATGAGCAGTTCTTC. Full variable domain (outside the CDR3, taken from reference TRBV19 and TRBJ2-1): DGGITQSPKYLFRKEGQNVTLSCEQNLNHDAMYWYRQDPGQGLRLIYYSQIVNDFQKGDIAEGYSVSREKKESFPLTVTSAQKNPTAFYLCASSETLSESSYNEQFFGPGTRLTVL.

This clonotype was counted a few times. The chain has TRBV29-1 and TRBJ2-3, with TRBD2 as a possible D gene (6 bases). Germline V gene data show CDR1 as SQVTM and CDR2 as ANQGSEA. The CDR3 is 15 residues long. The V and J ends lost 8 bases and 0 bases respectively, with 18 bases between them. In DNA form, the CDR3 reads TGCAGCATCAGTCTCGGGACTTCTAGCACAGATACGCAGTATTTT. Protein sequence: CSISLGTSSTDTQYF.

This clonotype was seen many times. This rearrangement joins TRBV7-8 to TRBJ1-1; possible D gene TRBD1, 5 bases. The CDR3 consists of 14 residues. Germline CDR1 is SGHVS and CDR2 is FQNEAQ. Trimming removed 5 bases from V and 9 bases from J, with 19 bases in between. CDR3 sequence reads: CASSVIPGRSKAFF. The CDR3 DNA reads TGTGCCAGCAGCGTTATACCGGGACGTTCGAAAGCTTTCTTT.

This clonotype was detected only once. The chain has TRBV7-8 and TRBJ2-5; no clear D. The V gene's germline CDR1 is SGHVS and CDR2 FQNEAQ. Trimming took off 1 base at V and 1 base at J, with 13 bases between the two ends. The CDR3 has 16 residues. The CDR3 is CASSLVERHFQETQYF. The DNA of the CDR3 is TGTGCCAGCAGCTTAGTCGAAAGACATTTCCAAGAGACCCAGTACTTC.

The rearrangement uses TRBV20-1 and TRBJ2-1, with TRBD1 matching 7 bases. The trim removed 6 bases at V and 7 bases at J, leaving 12 bases unmatched. The CDR3 covers 14 residues. Germline CDR1 and CDR2: DFQATT and SNEGSKA (reference sequence). In nucleotides, the CDR3 is TGCAGTGCAACCGACAGGGTGGTGAGAAATGAGCAGTTCTTC. Translating gives CSATDRVVRNEQFF.

V usage is TRBV20-1 and J usage is TRBJ1-1; D is uncertain. This CDR3 has 12 residues. V lost 5 bases, J lost 1 base, and 8 bases lay in between. Germline loops: CDR1 DFQATT, CDR2 SNEGSKA (reference sequence). The CDR3 coding sequence is TGCAGTGCTGAAGGGCGGAACACTGAAGCTTTCTTT. Translation gives CSAEGRNTEAFF.

This clonotype was counted only a few times. The V and J genes are TRBV20-1 and TRBJ1-1; D gene uncertain. Deletions cut 7 bases from V and 6 bases from J, with 12 bases between. CDR1 DFQATT and CDR2 SNEGSKA come from the germline V gene (reference sequence). This CDR3 comprises 11 residues. The chain's CDR3 is CSVYPRAEAFF. The CDR3, as DNA: TGCAGTGTTTACCCGCGGGCTGAAGCTTTCTTT.

This clonotype was observed at least ten times. The chain has TRBV20-1 and TRBJ1-3; perhaps TRBD1 as D (5 bases). V lost 6 bases and J lost 7, with 13 bases in between. CDR3 length equals 12 residues. CDR1 DFQATT and CDR2 SNEGSKA come from the germline V gene (reference sequence). The CDR3: CSAPDTPNTIYF. CDR3 in DNA: TGCAGTGCACCGGACACCCCCAACACCATATATTTT.

This rearrangement joins TRBV18 to TRBJ2-3; D gene uncertain. The CDR3 sequence is 15 residues long. In germline, CDR1 is KGHSH, CDR2 LQKENI. The V end was cut by 5 bases, the J end by 1 base, with 13 bases between. This chain's CDR3 is CASSSTILGTDTQYF. The CDR3 DNA reads as TGTGCCAGCTCATCGACGATCCTGGGCACAGATACGCAGTATTTT.

The CDR3 region is CASSVTGPEAFF. DNA for the CDR3: TGTGCCAGCAGTGTGACAGGGCCTGAAGCTTTCTTT. V usage is TRBV2 and J usage is TRBJ1-1; 7 bases line up with TRBD1. The length of the CDR3 is 12 residues. From germline, CDR1 is SNHLY and CDR2 FYNNEI. V was clipped by 4 bases and J by 6 bases; unmatched bases: 2.

This clonotype was found a few times. This chain connects TRBV12-3 or TRBV12-4 to TRBJ2-2; 7 nucleotides agree with TRBD2. The CDR3 loop spans 14 amino acids. Trimming removed 7 bases from V and 4 bases from J; junction bases left unmatched: 6. CDR3 DNA: TGTGCCAGCATGCAGAGGGAGGGCACCGGGGAGCTGTTTTTT. This encodes CASMQREGTGELFF.

V gene TRBV6-1 combines with J gene TRBJ1-2; a weak D match, TRBD1 (5 bases). Trimming removed 6 bases at V and 7 bases at J, with 15 bases between. The CDR3 length is 13 residues. CDR1 MNHNS and CDR2 SASEGT come from the germline V gene. The CDR3 spells CASRDRQRPGYTF. The CDR3, as DNA: TGTGCCAGCAGAGACCGACAGCGTCCTGGCTACACCTTC.

This clonotype was seen a single time. The chain combines TRBV7-2 with TRBJ2-1, with 10 bases that match TRBD1. J gave up 15 bases and V 7 bases, and 18 bases lay outside the gene matches. The germline V gene has CDR1 SGHTA and CDR2 FQGNSA. The CDR3 sequence is 15 residues long. The CDR3 is CASTLGGDRGQNLFF. The CDR3 DNA is TGTGCCAGCACCCTAGGCGGGGACAGGGGACAGAATCTGTTCTTC.

The chain couples TRBV20-1 to TRBJ2-1; TRBD2 matches at 9 bases. The CDR3 covers 17 residues. The germline gives CDR1 DFQATT, CDR2 SNEGSKA (reference sequence). V lost 3 bases to trimming and J lost 8 bases; unmatched junction nucleotides: 17. The CDR3 here is CSASGTLSGRGYDEQFF. In nucleotides, the CDR3 is TGCAGTGCTAGCGGTACCCTTAGCGGGAGAGGATATGATGAGCAGTTCTTC.

The table lists this clonotype with many counts. The chain uses TRBV6-1 and TRBJ2-3; 8 bases agree with TRBD2. There are 15 residues in the CDR3. J lost 4 bases, V lost 6 bases, and 9 bases had no gene match. Germline CDR1 is MNHNS and CDR2 is SASEGT. CDR3 in DNA: TGTGCCAGCAGGGCCGGGGGGGCGGTTGCAGATACGCAGTATTTT. This gives the protein CASRAGGAVADTQYF.

The chain recombines TRBV4-3 with TRBJ2-1; 11 bases agree with TRBD2. Germline V gene sequence: CDR1 LGHNA, CDR2 YSLEER. This CDR3 comprises 18 residues. V trimming: 0 bases; J trimming: 4 bases; junction bases outside the gene matches: 8. This chain's CDR3 is CASSQDSTSGRVYNEQFF. Written as DNA, the CDR3 is TGCGCCAGCAGCCAAGATTCCACTAGCGGGAGAGTATACAATGAGCAGTTCTTC.

The rearrangement joins TRBV5-1 to TRBJ2-7, with 9 bases fitting TRBD2. The CDR3 runs to 15 residues. The V and J ends lost 2 bases and 0 bases, in that order; junction bases with no gene match: 3. Germline V gene sequence: CDR1 SGHRS, CDR2 YFSETQ. In DNA, the CDR3 is TGCGCCAGCAGCTTTAGCGGGGGTAGCTCCTACGAGCAGTACTTC. It yields the protein CASSFSGGSSYEQYF.

The V gene is TRBV4-1, the J gene TRBJ2-3, with 9 nucleotides matching TRBD2. The CDR3 is made up of 14 amino acids. Germline CDR1 MGHRA, CDR2 YSYEKL. Losses at the gene ends were 4 bases for V and 5 bases for J; bases not matched to a gene: 4. Here the CDR3 reads CASSPGLAQDTQYF. In nucleotides, the CDR3 is TGCGCCAGCAGCCCGGGACTAGCTCAAGATACGCAGTATTTT.

CDR3 in DNA: TGTGCCACCGGGCGGACAGGGGGCACAGATACGCAGTATTTT. Amino acids: CATGRTGGTDTQYF. The gene calls are TRBV6-1 and TRBJ2-3, with 9 positions matching TRBD1. CDR1 and CDR2 from the germline V gene are MNHNS and SASEGT. Germline trimming cut 10 bases from V and 1 base from J; bases unmatched to any gene: 6. The CDR3 runs 14 residues.

This clonotype was seen repeatedly, ten times or more. This chain joins TRBV6-2 or TRBV6-3 and TRBJ2-3; 9 nucleotides agree with TRBD2. CDR1 is MNHEY and CDR2 is SVGEGT in the germline V gene. V shed 4 bases, J shed 5 bases, and the junction held 7 bases outside the gene matches. The CDR3 is 15 amino acids. Here the CDR3 reads CASSSLRTSEDTQYF. The CDR3 DNA follows: TGTGCCAGCAGTTCGCTTCGGACTAGCGAAGATACGCAGTATTTT.

CDR3 nucleotides: TGTGCCAGCCGGGATCCTGCGCAGTTCTTC. It encodes CASRDPAQFF. This sequence joins TRBV6-5 and TRBJ2-1; the D gene is possibly TRBD2 (5 bases). The CDR3 runs to 10 residues. The germline V gene has CDR1 MNHEY and CDR2 SVGAGI. V was trimmed by 8 bases and J by 12 bases, leaving 11 bases between them.

This clonotype turned up a few times. V and J are TRBV5-1 and TRBJ2-3; 10 bases are a match to TRBD2. After removal of 4 bases from V and 3 bases from J, the junction contained 8 bases not matched to a gene. Per the germline V gene, CDR1 is SGHRS and CDR2 is YFSETQ. The CDR3 has 16 residues. CDR3 amino acids: CASSAPSGGATDTQYF. For the CDR3, the DNA is TGCGCCAGCAGCGCTCCTAGCGGGGGTGCGACAGATACGCAGTATTTT.

This chain connects TRBV4-1 to TRBJ2-7; 13 bases are shared with TRBD2. CDR3 length: 18 residues. The V gene's germline CDR1 is MGHRA and CDR2 YSYEKL. J gave up 6 bases and V 0 bases, and 11 bases lay outside the gene matches. Here the CDR3 reads CASSQDGLAGVPIGEQYF. As DNA, the CDR3 is TGCGCCAGCAGCCAAGACGGACTAGCGGGAGTCCCTATCGGCGAGCAGTACTTC.

The sample holds many counts of this clonotype. The gene calls are TRBV12-5 and TRBJ1-5; a weak D match, TRBD1 (5 bases). The ends were cut back, 4 bases at V and 3 bases at J, with 19 bases in the middle. Germline-derived CDR1 and CDR2 are LGHNT and FRNRAP. This CDR3 spans 17 amino acids. The DNA for the CDR3 is TGTGCTAGTGGTTCTTCATTTGGCGGGGGTACCAATCAGCCCCAGCATTTT. The encoded protein is CASGSSFGGGTNQPQHF.

This sequence joins TRBV6-2 or TRBV6-3 and TRBJ2-7; D uncertain. CDR1 is MNHEY and CDR2 is SVGEGT in the germline V gene. The CDR3 spans 12 residues. V shed 5 bases and J shed 7 bases, with 12 bases lying between them. CDR3 residues: CASSPLSLEQYF. The CDR3 DNA reads as TGTGCCAGCAGTCCCCTTTCCCTGGAGCAGTACTTC.

This clonotype has just a few counts. For the CDR3, the DNA is TGTGCCATCAGTGGACTAGCGGGTGGACCAAACCATGAGCAGTTCTTC. It translates to CAISGLAGGPNHEQFF. V usage is TRBV10-3 and J usage is TRBJ2-1; TRBD2 matches at 10 bases. Germline-derived CDR1 and CDR2 are ENHRY and SYGVKD. V lost 4 bases, J lost 8 bases, and 11 bases stayed unmatched. The CDR3 contains 16 residues.

This clonotype was recorded a few times. V gene TRBV5-5 combines with J gene TRBJ2-3, with D perhaps matching TRBD1 or TRBD2 (5 bases each). Trimming took 2 bases from V and 2 from J, leaving 18 bases between them. The CDR3 runs 17 residues. Germline-derived CDR1 and CDR2 are SGHKS and YYEKEE (reference sequence). CDR3 DNA: TGTGCCAGCAGCTTCCGTAGGGGCCTAGCAATCACAGATACGCAGTATTTT. Translating it yields CASSFRRGLAITDTQYF.